This T cell receptor (beta chain) was found in a study of blood T cell repertoires in COVID-19. Study context: Sites in the United States, Italy and Spain provided acute and convalescent COVID-19 samples. PBMCs, B-cell-depleted T cells, or T cells provided the cDNA or gDNA that made up the material.

This CDR3 has 14 residues. Trimming took 5 bases from V and 2 from J, leaving 9 bases between them. Germline V lookup: CDR1 SGHTA, CDR2 FQGNSA. Source study methods: Reference gene primer amplification gave nucleated cell count estimates. Clones were read by immunoSEQ multiplex PCR, and TCRdb kept only the in-frame ones, dropping some. D and trimming come from the DNA, and the V and J calls and clone size come from that table. The sample holds roughly 300,000 clones, around 82% seen once. The chain links TRBV7-2 to TRBJ2-2; no reliable D call. The source is a woman between 45 and 60 years old with acute or convalescent COVID-19. The specimen was peripheral blood. CDR3 protein: CASSPIQNTGELFF. The CDR3 nucleotides are TGTGCCAGCAGCCCAATACAAAACACCGGGGAGCTGTTTTTT.